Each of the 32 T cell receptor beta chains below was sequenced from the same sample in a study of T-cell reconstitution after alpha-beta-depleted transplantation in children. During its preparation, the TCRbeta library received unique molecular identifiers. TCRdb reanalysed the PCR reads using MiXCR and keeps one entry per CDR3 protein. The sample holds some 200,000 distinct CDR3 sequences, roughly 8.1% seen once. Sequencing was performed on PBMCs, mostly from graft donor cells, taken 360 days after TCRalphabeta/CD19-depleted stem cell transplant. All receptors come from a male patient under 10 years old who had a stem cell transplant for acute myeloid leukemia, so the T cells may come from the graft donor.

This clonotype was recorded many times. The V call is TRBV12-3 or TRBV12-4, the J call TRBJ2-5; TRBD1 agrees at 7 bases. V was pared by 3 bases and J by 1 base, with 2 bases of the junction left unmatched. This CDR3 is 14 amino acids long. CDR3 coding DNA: TGTGCCAGCAGTTTCCGGGACAGCCAAGAGACCCAGTACTTC. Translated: CASSFRDSQETQYF.

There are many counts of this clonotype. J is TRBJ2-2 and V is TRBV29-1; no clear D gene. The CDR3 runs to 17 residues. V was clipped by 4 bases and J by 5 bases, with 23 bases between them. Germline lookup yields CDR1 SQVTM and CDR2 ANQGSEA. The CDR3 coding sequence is TGCAGCGTTGGTCCACCTCATCCGCGGAGCAATACCGGGGAGCTGTTTTTT. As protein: CSVGPPHPRSNTGELFF.

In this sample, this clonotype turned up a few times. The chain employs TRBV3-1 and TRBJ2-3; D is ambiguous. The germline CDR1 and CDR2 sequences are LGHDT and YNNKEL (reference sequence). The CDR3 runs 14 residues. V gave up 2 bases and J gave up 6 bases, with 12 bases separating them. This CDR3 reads CASSQNPLSDTQYF. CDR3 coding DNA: TGTGCCAGCAGCCAAAATCCCCTCAGCGATACGCAGTATTTT.

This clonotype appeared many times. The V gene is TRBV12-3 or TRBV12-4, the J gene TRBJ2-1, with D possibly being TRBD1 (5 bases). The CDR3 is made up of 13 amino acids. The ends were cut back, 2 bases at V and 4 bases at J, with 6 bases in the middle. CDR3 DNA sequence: TGTGCCAGCAGTTTACAGGGTTACAATGAGCAGTTCTTC. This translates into CASSLQGYNEQFF.

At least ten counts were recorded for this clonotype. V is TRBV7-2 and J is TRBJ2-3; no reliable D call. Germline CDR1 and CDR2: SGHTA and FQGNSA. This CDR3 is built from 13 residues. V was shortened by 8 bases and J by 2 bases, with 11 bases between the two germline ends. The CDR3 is CASARAYTDTQYF. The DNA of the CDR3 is TGTGCCAGCGCCCGGGCCTACACAGATACGCAGTATTTT. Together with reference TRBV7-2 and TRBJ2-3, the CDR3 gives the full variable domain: GAGVSQSPSNKVTEKGKDVELRCDPISGHTALYWYRQSLGQGLEFLIYFQGNSAPDKSGLPSDRFSAERTGGSVSTLTIQRTQQEDSAVYLCASARAYTDTQYFGPGTRLTVL.

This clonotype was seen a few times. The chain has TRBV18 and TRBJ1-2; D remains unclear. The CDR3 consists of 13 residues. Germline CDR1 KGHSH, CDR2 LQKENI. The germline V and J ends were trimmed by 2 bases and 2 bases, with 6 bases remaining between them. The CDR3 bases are TGTGCCAGCTCACCAGCGGAAAACTATGGCTACACCTTC. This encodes CASSPAENYGYTF.

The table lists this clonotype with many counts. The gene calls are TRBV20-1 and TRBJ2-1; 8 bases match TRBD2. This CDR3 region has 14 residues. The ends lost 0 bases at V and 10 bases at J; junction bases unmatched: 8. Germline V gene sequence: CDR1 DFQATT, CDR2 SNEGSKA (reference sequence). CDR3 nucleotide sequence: TGCAGTGCTAGAGAGGGAGCGGGAGTGAGGGAGCAGTTCTTC. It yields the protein CSAREGAGVREQFF.

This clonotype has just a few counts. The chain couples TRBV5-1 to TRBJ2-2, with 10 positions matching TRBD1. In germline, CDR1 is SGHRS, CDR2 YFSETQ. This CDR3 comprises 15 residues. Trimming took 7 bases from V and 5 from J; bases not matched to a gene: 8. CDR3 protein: CASGPDRGRTGELFF. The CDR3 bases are TGCGCCAGCGGTCCTGACAGGGGGCGAACCGGGGAGCTGTTTTTT.

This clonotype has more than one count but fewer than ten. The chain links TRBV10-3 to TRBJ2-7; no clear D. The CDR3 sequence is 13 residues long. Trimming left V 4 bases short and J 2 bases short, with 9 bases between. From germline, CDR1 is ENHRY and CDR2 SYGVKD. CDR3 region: CAISGHGAYEQYF. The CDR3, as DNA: TGTGCCATCAGTGGGCACGGAGCCTACGAGCAGTACTTC.

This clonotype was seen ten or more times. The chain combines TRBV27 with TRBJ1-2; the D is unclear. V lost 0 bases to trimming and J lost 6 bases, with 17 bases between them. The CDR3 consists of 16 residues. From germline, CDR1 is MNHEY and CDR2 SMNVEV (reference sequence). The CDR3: CASSLSLDYPADGYTF. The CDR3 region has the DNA TGTGCCAGCAGTTTATCTCTGGACTACCCAGCGGATGGCTACACCTTC.

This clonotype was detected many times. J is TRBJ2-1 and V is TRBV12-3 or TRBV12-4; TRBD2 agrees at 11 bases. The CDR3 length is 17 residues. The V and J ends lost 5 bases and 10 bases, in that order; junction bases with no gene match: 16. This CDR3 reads CASSRKRSGLAGGEQFF. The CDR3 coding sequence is TGTGCCAGCAGTCGCAAAAGGTCGGGGCTAGCGGGAGGAGAGCAGTTCTTC.

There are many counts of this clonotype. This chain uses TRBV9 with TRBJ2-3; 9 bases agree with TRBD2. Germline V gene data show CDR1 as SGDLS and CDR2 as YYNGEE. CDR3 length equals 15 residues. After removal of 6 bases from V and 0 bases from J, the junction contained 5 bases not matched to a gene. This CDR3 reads CASNQLAGSTDTQYF. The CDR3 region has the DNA TGTGCCAGCAACCAACTAGCGGGCAGCACAGATACGCAGTATTTT.

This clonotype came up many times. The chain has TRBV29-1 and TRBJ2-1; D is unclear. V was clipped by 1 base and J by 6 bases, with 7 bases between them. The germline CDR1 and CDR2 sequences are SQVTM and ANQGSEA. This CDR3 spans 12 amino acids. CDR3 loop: CSVEVVLNEQFF. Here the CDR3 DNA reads TGCAGCGTTGAAGTTGTGCTCAATGAGCAGTTCTTC.

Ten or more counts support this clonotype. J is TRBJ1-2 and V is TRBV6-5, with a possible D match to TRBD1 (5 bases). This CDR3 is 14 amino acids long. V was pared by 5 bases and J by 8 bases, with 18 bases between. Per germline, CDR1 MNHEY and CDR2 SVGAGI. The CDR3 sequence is CASSLHRSRTGYTF. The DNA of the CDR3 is TGTGCCAGCAGTCTACACAGGTCTCGGACAGGCTACACCTTC.

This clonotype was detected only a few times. This CDR3 reads CASSHSTGAQETQYF. The CDR3 DNA follows: TGTGCCAGCAGCCATTCCACAGGGGCCCAAGAGACCCAGTACTTC. The genes are TRBV7-9 and TRBJ2-5; TRBD1 agrees at 7 bases. CDR1 and CDR2 (germline): SEHNR, FQNEAQ (reference sequence). V lost 5 bases to trimming and J lost 1 base; unmatched junction nucleotides: 7. The CDR3 runs 15 residues.

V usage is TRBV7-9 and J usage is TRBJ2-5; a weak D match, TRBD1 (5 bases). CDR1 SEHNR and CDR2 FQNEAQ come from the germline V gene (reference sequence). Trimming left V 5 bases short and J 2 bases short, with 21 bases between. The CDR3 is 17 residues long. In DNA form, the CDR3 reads TGTGCCAGCAGCACTCCCGTTCAGGGTTTCTCTCAAGAGACCCAGTACTTC. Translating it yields CASSTPVQGFSQETQYF.

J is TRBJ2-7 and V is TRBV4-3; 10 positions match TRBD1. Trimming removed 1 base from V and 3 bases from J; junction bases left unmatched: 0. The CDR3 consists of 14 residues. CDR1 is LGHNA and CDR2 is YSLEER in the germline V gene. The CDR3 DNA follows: TGCGCCAGCAGCCAAGGGGACAGGGGCTACGAGCAGTACTTC. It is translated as CASSQGDRGYEQYF.

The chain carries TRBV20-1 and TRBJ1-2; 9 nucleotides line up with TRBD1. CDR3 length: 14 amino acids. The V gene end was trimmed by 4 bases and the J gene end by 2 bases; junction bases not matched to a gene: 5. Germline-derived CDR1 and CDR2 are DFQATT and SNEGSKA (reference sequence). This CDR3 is CSATGTGRNYGYTF. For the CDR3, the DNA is TGCAGTGCTACCGGGACAGGGAGGAACTATGGCTACACCTTC.

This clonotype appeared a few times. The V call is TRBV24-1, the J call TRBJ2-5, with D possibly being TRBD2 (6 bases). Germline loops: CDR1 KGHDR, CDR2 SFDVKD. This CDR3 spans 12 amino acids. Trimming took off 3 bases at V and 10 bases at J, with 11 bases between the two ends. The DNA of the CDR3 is TGTGCCACCAGTGATCTGTTCGGGGGCCAGTACTTC. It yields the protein CATSDLFGGQYF.

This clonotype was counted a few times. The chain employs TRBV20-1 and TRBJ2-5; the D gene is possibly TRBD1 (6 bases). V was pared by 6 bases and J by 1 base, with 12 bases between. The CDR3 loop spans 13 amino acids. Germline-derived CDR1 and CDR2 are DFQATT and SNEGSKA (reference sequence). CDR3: CSALDSGQETQYF. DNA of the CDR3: TGCAGTGCGTTGGACAGTGGCCAAGAGACCCAGTACTTC.

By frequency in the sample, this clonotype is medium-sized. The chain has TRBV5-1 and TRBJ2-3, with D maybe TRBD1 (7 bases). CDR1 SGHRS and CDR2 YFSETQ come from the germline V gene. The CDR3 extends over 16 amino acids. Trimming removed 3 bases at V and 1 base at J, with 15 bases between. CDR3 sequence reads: CASSSIQGTRTDTQYF. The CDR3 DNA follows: TGCGCCAGCAGCTCCATACAGGGGACTCGCACAGATACGCAGTATTTT.

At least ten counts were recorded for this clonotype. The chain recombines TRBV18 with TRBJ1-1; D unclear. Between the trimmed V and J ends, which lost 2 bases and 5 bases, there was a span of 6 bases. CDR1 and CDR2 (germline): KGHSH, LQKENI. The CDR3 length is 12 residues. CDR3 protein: CASSPIKTEAFF. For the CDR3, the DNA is TGTGCCAGCTCACCAATCAAGACTGAAGCTTTCTTT.

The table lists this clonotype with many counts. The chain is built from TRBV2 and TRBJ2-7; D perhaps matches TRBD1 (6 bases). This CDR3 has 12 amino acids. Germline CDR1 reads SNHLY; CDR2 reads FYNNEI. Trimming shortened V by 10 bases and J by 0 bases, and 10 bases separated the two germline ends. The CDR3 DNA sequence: TGTGCCACCGACAGGAGCTCCTACGAGCAGTACGTC. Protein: CATDRSSYEQYV.

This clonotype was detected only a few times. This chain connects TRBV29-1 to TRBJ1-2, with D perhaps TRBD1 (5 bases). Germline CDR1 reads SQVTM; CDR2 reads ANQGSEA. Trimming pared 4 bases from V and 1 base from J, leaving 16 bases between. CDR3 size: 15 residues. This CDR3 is CSVGRDSLDNYGYTF. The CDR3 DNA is TGCAGCGTTGGGAGGGACTCCCTAGATAACTATGGCTACACCTTC.

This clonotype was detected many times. CDR3 sequence reads: CASSVSGTAYNEQFF. The DNA of the CDR3 is TGCGCCAGCAGCGTTAGCGGGACCGCCTACAATGAGCAGTTCTTC. V and J are TRBV5-1 and TRBJ2-1, with 8 positions matching TRBD2. The trim removed 4 bases at V and 2 bases at J, leaving 5 bases unmatched. The CDR3 has 15 amino acids. Germline V lookup: CDR1 SGHRS, CDR2 YFSETQ.

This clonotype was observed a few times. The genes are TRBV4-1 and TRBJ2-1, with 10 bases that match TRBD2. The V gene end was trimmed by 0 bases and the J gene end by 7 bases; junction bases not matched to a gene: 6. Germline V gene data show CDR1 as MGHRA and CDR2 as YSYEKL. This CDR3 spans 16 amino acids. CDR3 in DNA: TGCGCCAGCAGCCAAGATTGGCTAGCGGGAGCTAATGAGCAGTTCTTC. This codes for CASSQDWLAGANEQFF.

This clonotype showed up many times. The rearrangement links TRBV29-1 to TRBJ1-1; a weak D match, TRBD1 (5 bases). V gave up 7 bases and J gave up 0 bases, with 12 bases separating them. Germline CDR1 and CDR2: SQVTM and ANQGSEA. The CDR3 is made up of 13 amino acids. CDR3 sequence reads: CSGANRMNTEAFF. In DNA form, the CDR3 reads TGCAGCGGGGCCAACAGGATGAACACTGAAGCTTTCTTT.

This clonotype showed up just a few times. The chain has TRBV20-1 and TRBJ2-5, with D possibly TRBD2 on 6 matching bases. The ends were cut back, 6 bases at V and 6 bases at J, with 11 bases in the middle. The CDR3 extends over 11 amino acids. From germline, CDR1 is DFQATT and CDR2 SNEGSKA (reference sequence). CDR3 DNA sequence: TGCAGTGCCCCGGGGAGGAAGACCCAGTACTTC. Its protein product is CSAPGRKTQYF.

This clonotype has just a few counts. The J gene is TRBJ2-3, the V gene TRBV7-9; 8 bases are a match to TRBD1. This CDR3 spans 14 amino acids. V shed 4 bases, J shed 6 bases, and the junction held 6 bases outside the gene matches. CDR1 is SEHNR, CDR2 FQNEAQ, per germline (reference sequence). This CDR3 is CASSSDRAPDTQYF. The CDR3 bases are TGTGCCAGCAGCTCGGACAGGGCGCCCGATACGCAGTATTTT.

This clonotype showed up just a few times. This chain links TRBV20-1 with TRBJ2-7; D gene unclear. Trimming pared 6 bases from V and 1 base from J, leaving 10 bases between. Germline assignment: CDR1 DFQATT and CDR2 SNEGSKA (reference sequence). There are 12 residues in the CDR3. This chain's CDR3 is CSASDLSYEQYF. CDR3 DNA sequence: TGCAGTGCAAGCGACTTATCCTACGAGCAGTACTTC.

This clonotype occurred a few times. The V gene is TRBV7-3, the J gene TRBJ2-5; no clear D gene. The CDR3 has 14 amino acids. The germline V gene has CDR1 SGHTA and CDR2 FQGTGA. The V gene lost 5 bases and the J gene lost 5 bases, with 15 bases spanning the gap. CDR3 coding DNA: TGTGCCAGCAGCCCTTCAGTGTTCGGGGAGACCCAGTACTTC. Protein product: CASSPSVFGETQYF.

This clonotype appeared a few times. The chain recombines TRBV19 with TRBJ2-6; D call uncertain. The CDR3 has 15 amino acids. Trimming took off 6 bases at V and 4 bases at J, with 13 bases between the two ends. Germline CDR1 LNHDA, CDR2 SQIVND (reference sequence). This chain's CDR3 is CASSAKGLGANVLTF. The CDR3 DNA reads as TGTGCCAGTAGCGCTAAAGGGTTAGGGGCCAACGTCCTGACTTTC.